The 29 T cell receptor beta chains below were found in one sample sequenced in a study of cytomegalovirus exposure and HLA in healthy donors. Profiled with immunoSEQ multiplex PCR; TCRdb holds only in-frame clones, not every one. Among 68,000 or so clones, around 93% were seen once, and the ten largest hold 3.1%. Input material: PBMCs. These receptors originate from a man younger than 30 in good health and CMV-seronegative.

The chain is built from TRBV5-1 and TRBJ2-7, with D maybe TRBD1 (5 bases). Per germline, CDR1 SGHRS and CDR2 YFSETQ. V shed 0 bases and J shed 7 bases, with 11 bases lying between them. The CDR3 sequence is 13 residues long. The CDR3 nucleotides read TGCGCCAGCAGCTTGGGTGAGTCAGGGGAGCAGTACTTC. Protein: CASSLGESGEQYF.

CDR3 loop: CASSGTSDRGAYNEQFF. CDR3 sequence (DNA): TGTGCCAGCAGTGGAACCTCGGACAGGGGAGCCTACAATGAGCAGTTCTTC. This chain joins TRBV6-1 and TRBJ2-1, with 9 bases fitting TRBD1. This CDR3 is 17 amino acids long. Germline CDR1 and CDR2: MNHNS and SASEGT. With 4 bases clipped from V and 2 bases from J, the junction kept 9 bases outside the gene matches.

The V gene is TRBV25-1, the J gene TRBJ1-4; D gene ambiguous. CDR1 MGHDK and CDR2 SYGVNS come from the germline V gene. This CDR3 has 14 residues. The germline V and J ends were trimmed by 2 bases and 5 bases, with 9 bases remaining between them. This chain's CDR3 is CASSEPRGNEKLFF. Here the CDR3 DNA reads TGTGCCAGCAGTGAACCCAGAGGAAATGAAAAACTGTTTTTT.

The chain has TRBV20-1 and TRBJ1-1; D gene ambiguous. CDR3 length: 11 amino acids. With 6 bases removed from V and 5 bases from J, the gap between germline ends came to 10 bases. Germline V lookup: CDR1 DFQATT, CDR2 SNEGSKA (reference sequence). CDR3 sequence: CSAPFPTEAFF. CDR3 bases: TGCAGTGCCCCGTTTCCGACTGAAGCTTTCTTT.

The V and J genes are TRBV6-1 and TRBJ1-5; TRBD1 aligns across 10 bases. There are 17 residues in the CDR3. V lost 2 bases to trimming and J lost 2 bases; unmatched junction nucleotides: 6. CDR1 is MNHNS, CDR2 SASEGT, per germline. This chain's CDR3 is CASSEYGTGVGNQPQHF. In DNA form, the CDR3 reads TGTGCCAGCAGTGAATACGGGACAGGGGTAGGCAATCAGCCCCAGCATTTT.

In this sample, this clone turned up once. The V call is TRBV30, the J call TRBJ1-1, with 7 bases aligning to TRBD1. This CDR3 spans 13 amino acids. Germline V CDR1 and CDR2: GTSNPN, SVGIG (reference sequence). After removal of 5 bases from V and 1 base from J, the junction contained 4 bases not matched to a gene. The CDR3 spells CAWGGTANTEAFF. The DNA for the CDR3 is TGTGCCTGGGGGGGGACAGCGAACACTGAAGCTTTCTTT.

The chain carries TRBV6-5 and TRBJ2-7, with a tentative D call TRBD2 (6 bases). CDR1 is MNHEY, CDR2 SVGAGI, per germline. V dropped 4 bases and J dropped 5 bases, with 15 bases sitting between them. CDR3 length: 14 residues. The CDR3 DNA follows: TGTGCCAGCAGTTTCCGGCGGGACGTTAACGAGCAGTACTTC. Its translation: CASSFRRDVNEQYF.

The rearrangement joins TRBV5-1 to TRBJ2-2; D gene unclear. Trimming shortened V by 1 base and J by 0 bases, and 7 bases separated the two germline ends. The germline V gene has CDR1 SGHRS and CDR2 YFSETQ. This CDR3 has 15 residues. For the CDR3, the DNA is TGCGCCAGCAGCTTGAGCCTGACGAACACCGGGGAGCTGTTTTTT. Translating it yields CASSLSLTNTGELFF.

This chain joins TRBV4-3 and TRBJ1-5, with 10 bases identical to TRBD1. The length of the CDR3 is 16 residues. Germline V CDR1 and CDR2: LGHNA, YSLEER. V lost 4 bases to trimming and J lost 2 bases; unmatched junction nucleotides: 5. The CDR3 protein is CASSLGGTGGNQPQHF. DNA for the CDR3: TGCGCCAGCAGCCTCGGAGGGACAGGGGGCAATCAGCCCCAGCATTTT.

V usage is TRBV5-1 and J usage is TRBJ2-1; 9 nucleotides agree with TRBD1. This CDR3 spans 16 amino acids. The V and J ends lost 2 bases and 9 bases, in that order; junction bases with no gene match: 12. CDR1 and CDR2 from the germline V gene are SGHRS and YFSETQ. DNA for the CDR3: TGCGCCAGCAGCTTCATCGCCGGACAGGGGTTGGGTGAGCAGTTCTTC. It codes for CASSFIAGQGLGEQFF.

The rearrangement uses TRBV28 and TRBJ2-7; weak D call: TRBD2 (6 bases). The CDR3 runs 13 residues. V dropped 7 bases and J dropped 6 bases, with 16 bases sitting between them. Germline loops: CDR1 MDHEN, CDR2 SYDVKM. The CDR3 bases are TGTGCCAGCATGGGTGGGGGGTTACGCGAGCAGTACTTC. Amino acid sequence: CASMGGGLREQYF. The whole variable domain, remainder taken from reference TRBV28 and TRBJ2-7, is DVKVTQSSRYLVKRTGEKVFLECVQDMDHENMFWYRQDPGLGLRLIYFSYDVKMKEKGDIPEGYSVSREKKERFSLILESASTNQTSMYLCASMGGGLREQYFGPGTRLTVT.

The rearrangement uses TRBV5-1 and TRBJ2-1, with D possibly being TRBD1 (7 bases). Per germline, CDR1 SGHRS and CDR2 YFSETQ. Trimming took off 2 bases at V and 8 bases at J, with 14 bases between the two ends. The CDR3 runs to 14 residues. The CDR3 protein is CASSFGQGGDEQFF. CDR3 in DNA: TGCGCCAGCAGCTTTGGGCAGGGGGGCGATGAGCAGTTCTTC.

This chain uses TRBV7-9 with TRBJ1-1; perhaps TRBD1 as D (6 bases). V gave up 7 bases and J gave up 4 bases, with 16 bases separating them. CDR3 size: 14 residues. Germline V CDR1 and CDR2: SEHNR, FQNEAQ (reference sequence). This CDR3 reads CASKLQGGGTEAFF. The CDR3 nucleotides read TGTGCCAGCAAATTACAGGGAGGGGGCACTGAAGCTTTCTTT.

The chain combines TRBV19 with TRBJ1-4; no clear D gene. V lost 6 bases to trimming and J lost 5 bases, with 10 bases between them. Germline V gene data show CDR1 as LNHDA and CDR2 as SQIVND (reference sequence). The CDR3 runs 13 residues. This CDR3 reads CASRGALNEKLFF. In DNA, the CDR3 is TGTGCCAGTAGGGGCGCATTGAATGAAAAACTGTTTTTT.

The chain carries TRBV19 and TRBJ2-2; maybe TRBD2 (6 bases). The CDR3 consists of 13 residues. Trimming cost V 6 bases and J 7 bases, with 12 bases left between them. CDR1 is LNHDA, CDR2 SQIVND, per germline (reference sequence). CDR3 loop: CASSPGTFGELFF. Here the CDR3 DNA reads TGTGCCAGTAGCCCAGGGACTTTCGGGGAGCTGTTTTTT.

The gene calls are TRBV27 and TRBJ1-4; the match to TRBD1 covers 9 bases. The V and J ends lost 3 bases and 6 bases, in that order; junction bases with no gene match: 8. The length of the CDR3 is 16 residues. Per germline, CDR1 MNHEY and CDR2 SMNVEV (reference sequence). CDR3 sequence reads: CASSFVRGQGHEKLFF. The CDR3 DNA reads as TGTGCCAGCAGTTTCGTTCGGGGACAGGGTCATGAAAAACTGTTTTTT.

V and J are TRBV27 and TRBJ2-1; 9 bases map to TRBD2. V lost 5 bases, J lost 8 bases, and 10 bases stayed unmatched. The CDR3 is 15 amino acids. Germline V gene sequence: CDR1 MNHEY, CDR2 SMNVEV (reference sequence). The CDR3 DNA is TGTGCCAGCAGTCCGCGGGAGGGAGCGAATCATGAGCAGTTCTTC. Its translation: CASSPREGANHEQFF.

The chain uses TRBV9 and TRBJ2-7, with D tentatively TRBD1 (6 bases). The CDR3 covers 18 residues. The germline V and J ends were trimmed by 0 bases and 3 bases, with 22 bases remaining between them. CDR1 and CDR2 (germline): SGDLS, YYNGEE. DNA of the CDR3: TGTGCCAGCAGCGTAGGCCCCCCTCCACAGGGAACAGACTACGAGCAGTACTTC. It encodes CASSVGPPPQGTDYEQYF.

This clone was detected only a few times. The chain employs TRBV2 and TRBJ2-7, with a tentative D call TRBD1 (6 bases). Per germline, CDR1 SNHLY and CDR2 FYNNEI. The CDR3 extends over 16 amino acids. Trimming removed 6 bases from V and 4 bases from J, with 22 bases in between. CDR3 sequence reads: CASRGTSGVRFYEQYF. The CDR3 DNA reads TGTGCCAGCAGGGGAACCTCAGGGGTGCGATTTTACGAGCAGTACTTC.

The chain uses TRBV4-3 and TRBJ2-3; 7 positions agree with TRBD2. After removal of 0 bases from V and 7 bases from J, the junction contained 10 bases not matched to a gene. This CDR3 has 16 amino acids. Germline CDR1 reads LGHNA; CDR2 reads YSLEER. The CDR3 coding sequence is TGCGCCAGCAGCCAAGATCCGGCGGGAGTGGGGAATACGCAGTATTTT. Its translation: CASSQDPAGVGNTQYF.

This clone is medium-sized. The rearrangement joins TRBV4-3 to TRBJ1-5; D is unclear. Trimming shortened V by 0 bases and J by 0 bases, and 12 bases separated the two germline ends. The CDR3 covers 17 residues. Germline V gene data show CDR1 as LGHNA and CDR2 as YSLEER. The CDR3 DNA sequence: TGCGCCAGCAGCCAAGATGGGCCAGGTTATAGCAATCAGCCCCAGCATTTT. It codes for CASSQDGPGYSNQPQHF.

This clone was seen a handful of times. This sequence joins TRBV18 and TRBJ2-7; D remains unclear. Germline values: CDR1 KGHSH, CDR2 LQKENI. The CDR3 runs 13 residues. V dropped 2 bases and J dropped 3 bases, with 8 bases sitting between them. DNA of the CDR3: TGTGCCAGCTCACCAGCACCCGGCTACGAGCAGTACTTC. Protein product: CASSPAPGYEQYF. The variable domain in full, completed from reference TRBV18 and TRBJ2-7, reads NAGVMQNPRHLVRRRGQEARLRCSPMKGHSHVYWYRQLPEEGLKFMVYLQKENIIDESGMPKERFSAEFPKEGPSILRIQQVVRGDSAAYFCASSPAPGYEQYFGPGTRLTVT.

V and J are TRBV7-9 and TRBJ1-5, with D tentatively TRBD1 (5 bases). With 1 base removed from V and 9 bases from J, the gap between germline ends came to 13 bases. The V gene's germline CDR1 is SEHNR and CDR2 FQNEAQ (reference sequence). The CDR3 is 14 residues long. The CDR3 spells CASSLDGGGSPQHF. The DNA of the CDR3 is TGTGCCAGCAGCTTAGACGGGGGAGGGTCGCCCCAGCATTTT.

This chain uses TRBV19 with TRBJ1-5, with TRBD1 identical over 11 bases. The V gene's germline CDR1 is LNHDA and CDR2 SQIVND (reference sequence). V shed 7 bases, J shed 4 bases, and the junction held 12 bases outside the gene matches. The CDR3 loop spans 17 amino acids. This CDR3 reads CASNNRDRGVGNQPQHF. CDR3 nucleotides: TGTGCCAGTAATAACCGGGACAGGGGGGTTGGTAATCAGCCCCAGCATTTT.

The rearrangement uses TRBV5-1 and TRBJ2-1, with 14 bases fitting TRBD2. The germline V gene encodes CDR1 SGHRS and CDR2 YFSETQ. This CDR3 spans 17 amino acids. J gave up 12 bases and V 4 bases, and 15 bases lay outside the gene matches. CDR3 DNA sequence: TGCGCCAGCAGCCCTTCCCCCGGGACTAGCGGGAGAGGAGTGCAGTTCTTC. Protein sequence: CASSPSPGTSGRGVQFF. The full variable domain, completed using reference TRBV5-1 and TRBJ2-1, is KAGVTQTPRYLIKTRGQQVTLSCSPISGHRSVSWYQQTPGQGLQFLFEYFSETQRNKGNFPGRFSGRQFSNSRSEMNVSTLELGDSALYLCASSPSPGTSGRGVQFFGPGTRLTVL.

The genes are TRBV14 and TRBJ1-4; D not resolved. Between the trimmed V and J ends, which lost 2 bases and 8 bases, there was a span of 9 bases. Germline V gene data show CDR1 as SGHDN and CDR2 as FVKESK. The CDR3 is made up of 13 amino acids. The DNA for the CDR3 is TGTGCCAGCAGCCAACAGGTCGGAGAAAAACTGTTTTTT. This translates into CASSQQVGEKLFF. Variable domain in full (rest from reference TRBV14 and TRBJ1-4): EAGVTQFPSHSVIEKGQTVTLRCDPISGHDNLYWYRRVMGKEIKFLLHFVKESKQDESGMPNNRFLAERTGGTYSTLKVQPAELEDSGVYFCASSQQVGEKLFFGSGTQLSVL.

The rearrangement uses TRBV10-3 and TRBJ1-1; the match to TRBD1 covers 9 bases. V gave up 4 bases and J gave up 7 bases; unmatched junction bases: 7. Germline V gene sequence: CDR1 ENHRY, CDR2 SYGVKD. The CDR3 is 14 amino acids. CDR3 coding DNA: TGTGCCATCAGTGGGACAGGGGACCTCCGTGAAGCTTTCTTT. This gives the protein CAISGTGDLREAFF.

The gene calls are TRBV27 and TRBJ2-7, with 8 bases aligning to TRBD2. Germline CDR1 and CDR2: MNHEY and SMNVEV (reference sequence). The CDR3 consists of 16 residues. The V and J ends lost 9 bases and 0 bases, in that order; junction bases with no gene match: 13. CDR3 sequence reads: CASRFSGAVTSYEQYF. The CDR3 coding sequence is TGTGCCAGTAGATTTAGCGGGGCCGTTACCTCCTACGAGCAGTACTTC.

In the case of this clone: An end of the junction does not agree with germline; a read error may underlie this. V gene TRBV7-7 combines with J gene TRBJ1-2, with TRBD1 matching over 7 bases. The CDR3 length is 15 residues. Germline V gene lookup returns CDR1 SSHAT and CDR2 FNYEAQ (reference sequence). The CDR3 region has the DNA TGTGCTAGCAGCCCCCGGACAGGCCTTAACTATGGCTACACCTTC. Translated, it gives CASSPRTGLNYGYTF.